These 3 T cell receptor beta chains were all obtained from the same sample, sequenced in a study of CD8 T cells in cerebrospinal fluid in Alzheimer's disease. No DNA is given; TCRdb re-called the 10x single-cell sequencing reads and lists each CDR3 protein once. The listing contains about 1,200 distinct CDR3 sequences. The sequenced sample consisted of cerebrospinal fluid. The source is a human donor in good health.

According to its frequency, this clonotype is large. V is TRBV6-1 and J is TRBJ1-3; the TCRdb D gene call, TRBD1, has no DNA to confirm it. Germline V CDR1 and CDR2: MNHNS, SASEGT. The CDR3 sequence is 18 residues long. CDR3 region: CASSEDSGGVRTRNTIYF.

This clonotype shows up as medium-sized by frequency. The J gene is TRBJ2-1, the V gene TRBV6-1; TCRdb's assignment of TRBD2 cannot be checked, as there is no DNA. Germline CDR1 and CDR2: MNHNS and SASEGT. There are 15 residues in the CDR3. The CDR3: CATKGGMGVYNEQFF.

This clonotype is medium-sized by frequency. This chain connects TRBV13 to TRBJ1-1; TCRdb's D call of TRBD1 is untestable without DNA. The germline V gene has CDR1 PRHDT and CDR2 FYEKMQ (reference sequence). The CDR3 contains 14 residues. CDR3: CASSLVGRGTEAFF.